This T cell receptor (beta chain) originates from a study of blood T cell repertoires in COVID-19. Study in general: Sites across the United States, Italy and Spain contributed samples from acute and convalescent COVID-19. From T cells, B-cell-depleted T cells, or PBMCs came the material, which was cDNA or gDNA.

V gave up 5 bases and J gave up 0 bases, with 16 bases separating them. The CDR3 length is 16 residues. CDR1 is SGHVS and CDR2 is FNYEAQ in the germline V gene. Per the original data handling: Reference gene primers were amplified, and this amplification served to estimate nucleated cell counts. Libraries were prepared by immunoSEQ multiplex PCR; TCRdb keeps only in-frame clonotypes and omits some of them. V, J and clone size reflect that table, while D and trimming were determined from the DNA. The table shows tens of thousands of clones, with 88% occurring only once. This rearrangement joins TRBV7-6 to TRBJ1-1; tentative D call: TRBD1 (5 bases). This clonotype originated in a woman aged 45-59 years with active or convalescent COVID-19. Sequencing input: peripheral blood. CDR3 protein: CASSPNGAMMNTEAFF. Written as DNA, the CDR3 is TGTGCCAGCAGCCCGAATGGGGCGATGATGAACACTGAAGCTTTCTTT. The complete variable domain, with remaining parts taken from reference TRBV7-6 and TRBJ1-1, reads GAGVSQSPRYKVTKRGQDVALRCDPISGHVSLYWYRQALGQGPEFLTYFNYEAQQDKSGLPNDRFSAERPEGSISTLTIQRTEQRDSAMYRCASSPNGAMMNTEAFFGQGTRLTVV.